These T cell receptor beta chains were read from a single sample in a study of blood T cells in healthy people across ages. TCRdb independently ran MiXCR on the 5' RACE reads; one entry per CDR3 protein. The sample has 540,000 or so distinct CDR3 sequences, around 48% seen once. The source material was blood. The origin of the receptors is a man older than 75 in good health. The CDR3 runs from the conserved cysteine through the conserved F or W. A D gene is named only where the DNA matches it firmly. Not all rows give a size; the values are once, few, many and, for expanded clones, a class.

TRBD2,TRBV7-9,TRBJ2-7,many,CASSLGSSGTYEQYF,TGTGCCAGCAGCTTAGGGTCTAGCGGGACCTACGAGCAGTACTTC
TRBD1,TRBV29-1,TRBJ1-1,few,CSGRTGREAFF,TGCAGCGGGAGGACAGGGCGTGAAGCTTTCTTT
-,TRBV30,TRBJ1-2,-,CAWSLARDYGYTF,TGTGCCTGGAGTCTCGCCAGGGACTATGGCTACACCTTC
TRBD2,TRBV3-1,TRBJ2-7,-,CASSQDFSGRAGEQYF,TGTGCCAGCAGCCAAGATTTTTCCGGGAGGGCCGGCGAGCAGTACTTC
TRBD2,TRBV18,TRBJ2-4,-,CASSPAGTNKNIQYF,TGTGCCAGCTCACCAGCAGGGACTAACAAAAACATTCAGTACTTC
TRBD2,TRBV29-1,TRBJ2-5,-,CSGAGGVQETQYF,TGCAGCGGGGCGGGGGGGGTCCAAGAGACCCAGTACTTC
TRBD2,TRBV20-1,TRBJ2-5,-,CSASGRQFQETQYF,TGCAGTGCTAGCGGGAGGCAGTTCCAAGAGACCCAGTACTTC
TRBD1,TRBV5-1,TRBJ2-7,-,CASSLGGTGSYEQYF,TGCGCCAGCAGCTTGGGCGGGACAGGGTCCTACGAGCAGTACTTC
-,TRBV12-3/TRBV12-4,TRBJ2-1,once,CASSLVEGAGEQFF,TGTGCCAGCAGTTTAGTGGAGGGGGCGGGTGAGCAGTTCTTC
-,TRBV7-2,TRBJ2-3,many,CASSSTGTTDTQYF,TGTGCCAGCAGCTCCACCGGCACCACAGATACGCAGTATTTT
-,TRBV6-2/TRBV6-3,TRBJ2-7,few,CASCGLYEQYF,TGTGCCAGCTGCGGACTTTACGAGCAGTACTTC
-,TRBV5-1,TRBJ2-7,-,CASSSGWTDTYEQYF,TGCGCCAGCAGCTCGGGGTGGACAGATACCTACGAGCAGTACTTC
-,TRBV10-3,TRBJ1-1,-,CAITPTGNTEAFF,TGTGCCATCACCCCGACAGGTAACACTGAAGCTTTCTTT
-,TRBV7-2,TRBJ2-4,-,CASSLYRKNIQYF,TGTGCCAGCAGCTTATACAGAAAAAACATTCAGTACTTC
-,TRBV20-1,TRBJ2-1,once,CSARDTLKEAHNEQFF,TGCAGTGCTAGAGATACGTTAAAAGAAGCCCACAATGAGCAGTTCTTC
-,TRBV2,TRBJ2-3,few,CASSVLANTDTQYF,TGTGCCAGCAGTGTCCTAGCGAACACAGATACGCAGTATTTT
TRBD1,TRBV5-1,TRBJ2-7,few,CASSFLPTGAGSYEQYF,TGCGCCAGCAGCTTTCTGCCCACAGGGGCCGGATCCTACGAGCAGTACTTC
-,TRBV2,TRBJ1-2,few,CASSGDGPGYTF,TGTGCCAGCAGTGGAGACGGTCCTGGCTACACCTTC
-,TRBV29-1,TRBJ1-1,-,CSGGHMNTEAFF,TGCAGCGGGGGACATATGAACACTGAAGCTTTCTTT
-,TRBV20-1,TRBJ1-2,-,CSARGSGRIGYTF,TGCAGTGCTAGAGGGTCGGGCAGGATCGGCTACACCTTC
-,TRBV6-2/TRBV6-3,TRBJ2-3,-,CASSLLAVQGTQYF,TGTGCCAGCAGTTTGCTAGCGGTACAGGGCACGCAGTATTTT
-,TRBV6-6,TRBJ1-5,many,CASSYGRYQPQHF,TGTGCCAGCAGTTACGGACGATATCAGCCCCAGCATTTT
-,TRBV9,TRBJ2-7,-,CASSVESSSYNEQYF,TGTGCCAGCAGCGTAGAATCTAGTTCCTACAATGAGCAGTACTTC
TRBD1,TRBV7-3,TRBJ2-1,few,CASSWTGDSYNEQFF,TGTGCCAGCAGCTGGACAGGCGACTCCTACAATGAGCAGTTCTTC
-,TRBV5-1,TRBJ2-1,-,CASSLYGGANNEQFF,TGCGCCAGCAGCTTGTATGGGGGGGCCAACAATGAGCAGTTCTTC
-,TRBV20-1,TRBJ2-3,-,CSAKRVVGGTDTQYF,TGCAGTGCTAAAAGGGTTGTTGGGGGAACAGATACGCAGTATTTT
TRBD2,TRBV7-2,TRBJ2-1,-,CASSLFGGDIYNEQFF,TGTGCCAGCAGCTTATTCGGGGGGGACATCTACAATGAGCAGTTCTTC
-,TRBV6-6,TRBJ2-6,many,CASSQGQTGANVLTF,TGTGCCAGCAGCCAGGGTCAAACTGGGGCCAACGTCCTGACTTTC
-,TRBV9,TRBJ1-1,few,CASSLTLNTEAFF,TGTGCCAGCAGCCTCACACTGAACACTGAAGCTTTCTTT
-,TRBV6-4,TRBJ2-7,-,CLFVGEQYF,TGTCTGTTCGTTGGCGAGCAGTACTTC
TRBD1,TRBV27,TRBJ1-1,-,CASSLGQGRGHTEAFF,TGTGCCAGCAGTTTAGGGCAGGGAAGGGGGCACACTGAAGCTTTCTTT
-,TRBV2,TRBJ1-1,-,CASRKTTGSRPEAFF,TGTGCCAGCAGAAAAACCACAGGGTCTCGCCCTGAAGCTTTCTTT
TRBD1,TRBV6-1,TRBJ1-6,few,CASRRPGQGVGSYNSPLHF,TGTGCCAGCAGACGACCGGGACAGGGGGTGGGCTCCTATAATTCACCCCTCCACTTT
-,TRBV7-2,TRBJ2-1,-,CASSLMVFNEQFF,TGTGCCAGCAGCTTAATGGTCTTCAATGAGCAGTTCTTC
-,TRBV5-1,TRBJ2-5,-,CASSLFPGKGQETQYF,TGCGCCAGCAGCTTATTCCCAGGGAAAGGACAAGAGACCCAGTACTTC
-,TRBV12-3/TRBV12-4,TRBJ2-6,-,CASTEHSGANVLTF,TGTGCCAGCACCGAGCACTCTGGGGCCAACGTCCTGACTTTC
-,TRBV6-5,TRBJ1-6,-,CASSYGGSSSHNSPLHF,TGTGCCAGCAGTTACGGGGGGTCAAGCTCCCATAATTCACCCCTCCACTTT
-,TRBV21-1,TRBJ1-5,-,CASSPRELNQPQHF,TGTGCCAGCAGCCCTCGGGAGCTCAATCAGCCCCAGCATTTT
-,TRBV4-3,TRBJ2-1,many,CASSLSRGAGEQFF,TGCGCCAGCAGCCTCTCTAGGGGGGCAGGTGAGCAGTTCTTC
-,TRBV14,TRBJ1-2,-,CASSQEDRGTLYGYTF,TGTGCCAGCAGCCAAGAAGATAGGGGTACCCTCTATGGCTACACCTTC
TRBD1,TRBV10-3,TRBJ2-2,-,CAIRNRGTGELFF,TGTGCCATCAGAAACAGGGGGACCGGGGAGCTGTTTTTT
-,TRBV20-1,TRBJ2-3,few,CSGTFGADTQYF,TGCAGTGGGACATTCGGCGCAGATACGCAGTATTTT
TRBD2,TRBV13,TRBJ2-1,once,CASSLEGLVRGSSYNEQFF,TGTGCCAGCAGCCTCGAGGGACTAGTCAGGGGAAGCTCCTACAATGAGCAGTTCTTC
-,TRBV7-9,TRBJ2-4,few,CASSLSNIQYF,TGTGCCAGCAGCTTATCAAACATTCAGTACTTC
TRBD1,TRBV15,TRBJ1-5,-,CATSMDRDGNQPQHF,TGTGCCACCAGCATGGACAGGGATGGGAATCAGCCCCAGCATTTT
-,TRBV7-2,TRBJ1-6,few,CASSTARAAGSPLHF,TGTGCCAGCAGCACCGCCAGGGCTGCAGGTTCACCCCTCCACTTT
-,TRBV5-6,TRBJ2-5,-,CASSLSLVRKTQYF,TGTGCCAGCAGCTTATCCCTCGTCAGGAAGACCCAGTACTTC
-,TRBV20-1,TRBJ2-3,-,CSARDVVVDTQYF,TGCAGTGCTAGAGATGTGGTTGTAGATACGCAGTATTTT
-,TRBV11-2,TRBJ2-1,many,CASSLGGEQFF,TGTGCCAGCAGCTTAGGGGGTGAGCAGTTCTTC
TRBD1,TRBV28,TRBJ2-5,-,CASRDGTGRGYF,TGTGCCAGCAGAGACGGGACAGGGAGAGGGTACTTC
TRBD1,TRBV6-6,TRBJ1-5,many,CASKTTGGNQPQHF,TGTGCCAGCAAGACTACAGGGGGTAATCAGCCCCAGCATTTT